The entry that follows covers one T cell receptor (beta chain) sequence. This CDR3 spans 14 amino acids. Germline V gene lookup returns CDR1 LNHDA and CDR2 SQIVND (reference sequence). V lost 4 bases to trimming and J lost 6 bases; unmatched junction nucleotides: 5. The data were taken from a study of OX40 agonist ivuxolimab in advanced cancers. Across the whole study: The treatment was a fully human IgG2 OX40 agonist, ivuxolimab. Those treated in dose escalation had hepatocellular carcinoma, melanoma, renal cell cancer or head and neck cancer.

Profiled with immunoSEQ multiplex PCR; TCRdb holds only in-frame clones, not every one. This sample has about 58,000 clones; 75% to 90% occur once, and the top ten carry about 3%. The TCR originated in an adult with an advanced solid tumor such as melanoma, head and neck, liver or kidney cancer. This sequence joins TRBV19 and TRBJ2-3; 9 nucleotides match TRBD2. The starting material was CD4+ or CD8+ T cells sorted from blood, obtained in a trial of the OX40 agonist ivuxolimab. The CDR3 region is CASSNSGGIDTQYF. CDR3 DNA sequence: TGTGCCAGTAGTAATAGCGGGGGCATCGATACGCAGTATTTT.